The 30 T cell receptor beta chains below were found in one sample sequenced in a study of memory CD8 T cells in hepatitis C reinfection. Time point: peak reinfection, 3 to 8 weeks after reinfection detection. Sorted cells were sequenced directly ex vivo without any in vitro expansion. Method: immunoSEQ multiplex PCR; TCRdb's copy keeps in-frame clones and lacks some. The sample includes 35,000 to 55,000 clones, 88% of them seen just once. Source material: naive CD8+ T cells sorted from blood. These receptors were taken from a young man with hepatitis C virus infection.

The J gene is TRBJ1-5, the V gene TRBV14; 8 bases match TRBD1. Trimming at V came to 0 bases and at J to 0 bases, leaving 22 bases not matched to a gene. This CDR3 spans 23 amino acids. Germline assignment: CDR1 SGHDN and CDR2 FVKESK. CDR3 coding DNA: TGTGCCAGCAGCCAAGATCGAGGGAGTCCCGGACAGGGCGATACATATAGCAATCAGCCCCAGCATTTT. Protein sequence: CASSQDRGSPGQGDTYSNQPQHF.

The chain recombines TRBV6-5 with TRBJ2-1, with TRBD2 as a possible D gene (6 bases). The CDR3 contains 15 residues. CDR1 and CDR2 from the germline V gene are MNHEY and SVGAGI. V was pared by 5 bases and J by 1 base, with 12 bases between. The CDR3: CASSALARSYNEQFF. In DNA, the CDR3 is TGTGCCAGCAGTGCGCTAGCGCGATCCTACAATGAGCAGTTCTTC.

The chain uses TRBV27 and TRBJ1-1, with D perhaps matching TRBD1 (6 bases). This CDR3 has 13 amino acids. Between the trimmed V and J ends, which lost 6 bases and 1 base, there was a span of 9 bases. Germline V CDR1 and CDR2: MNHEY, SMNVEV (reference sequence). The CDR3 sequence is CASRMTGNTEAFF. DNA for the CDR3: TGTGCCAGCAGGATGACAGGGAACACTGAAGCTTTCTTT.

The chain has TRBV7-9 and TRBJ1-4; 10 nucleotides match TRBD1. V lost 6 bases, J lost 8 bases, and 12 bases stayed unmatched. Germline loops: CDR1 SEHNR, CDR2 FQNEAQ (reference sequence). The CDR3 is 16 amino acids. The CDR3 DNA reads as TGTGCCAGCAGAGCCAAACCGGGACAGGGGAGGGAAAAACTGTTTTTT. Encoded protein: CASRAKPGQGREKLFF.

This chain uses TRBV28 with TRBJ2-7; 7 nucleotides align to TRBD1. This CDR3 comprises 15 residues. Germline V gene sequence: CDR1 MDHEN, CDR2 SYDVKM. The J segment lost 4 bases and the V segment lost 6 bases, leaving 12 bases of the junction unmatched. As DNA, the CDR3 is TGTGCCAGCAGCACCGACAGGGCGCTGATATACGAGCAGTACTTC. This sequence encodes CASSTDRALIYEQYF.

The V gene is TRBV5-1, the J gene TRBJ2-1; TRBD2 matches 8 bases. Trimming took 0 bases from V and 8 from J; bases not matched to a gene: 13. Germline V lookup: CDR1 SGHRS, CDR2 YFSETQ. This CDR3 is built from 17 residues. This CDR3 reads CASSLGLRGGAVDEQFF. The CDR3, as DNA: TGCGCCAGCAGCTTGGGATTACGGGGGGGGGCCGTCGATGAGCAGTTCTTC.

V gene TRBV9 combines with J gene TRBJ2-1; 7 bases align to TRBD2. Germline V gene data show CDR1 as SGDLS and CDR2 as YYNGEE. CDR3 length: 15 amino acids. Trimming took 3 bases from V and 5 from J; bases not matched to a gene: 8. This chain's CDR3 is CASSASAGEDNEQFF. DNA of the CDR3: TGTGCCAGCAGCGCTTCGGCGGGGGAGGACAATGAGCAGTTCTTC.

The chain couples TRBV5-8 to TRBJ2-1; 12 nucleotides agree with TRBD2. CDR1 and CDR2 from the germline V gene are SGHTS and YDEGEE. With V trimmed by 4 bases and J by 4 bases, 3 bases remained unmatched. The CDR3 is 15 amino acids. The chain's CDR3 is CASSQGTSGYNEQFF. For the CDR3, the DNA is TGTGCCAGCAGCCAGGGGACTAGCGGGTACAATGAGCAGTTCTTC.

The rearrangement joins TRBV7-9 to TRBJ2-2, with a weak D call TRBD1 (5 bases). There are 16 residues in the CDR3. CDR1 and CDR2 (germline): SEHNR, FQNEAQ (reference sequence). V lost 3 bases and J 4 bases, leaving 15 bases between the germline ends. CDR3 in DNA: TGTGCCAGCAGCTTCGCTAGGGGCGCGAGCACCGGGGAGCTGTTTTTT. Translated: CASSFARGASTGELFF.

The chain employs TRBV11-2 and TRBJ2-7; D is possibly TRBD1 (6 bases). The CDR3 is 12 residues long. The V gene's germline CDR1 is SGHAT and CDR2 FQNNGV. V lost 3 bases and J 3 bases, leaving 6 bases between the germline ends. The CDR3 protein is CASSLDSYEQYF. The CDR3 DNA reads TGTGCCAGCAGCTTGGACAGCTACGAGCAGTACTTC.

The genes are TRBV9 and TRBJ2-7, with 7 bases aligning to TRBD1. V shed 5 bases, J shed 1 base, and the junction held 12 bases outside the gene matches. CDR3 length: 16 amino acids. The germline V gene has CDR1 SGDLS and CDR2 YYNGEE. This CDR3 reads CASSESGTDLSYEQYF. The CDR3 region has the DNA TGTGCCAGCAGTGAGTCCGGGACAGACCTTTCCTACGAGCAGTACTTC.

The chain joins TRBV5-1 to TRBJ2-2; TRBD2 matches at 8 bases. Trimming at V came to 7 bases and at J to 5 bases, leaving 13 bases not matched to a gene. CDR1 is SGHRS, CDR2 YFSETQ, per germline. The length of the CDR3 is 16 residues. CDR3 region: CASSTGLVGTTGELFF. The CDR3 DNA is TGCGCCAGCTCCACGGGACTAGTGGGCACTACCGGGGAGCTGTTTTTT.

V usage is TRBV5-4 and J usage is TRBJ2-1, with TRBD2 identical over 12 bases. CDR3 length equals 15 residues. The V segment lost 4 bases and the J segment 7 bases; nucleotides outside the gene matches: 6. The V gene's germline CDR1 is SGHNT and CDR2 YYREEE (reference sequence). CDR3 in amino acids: CASSDRTSGANEQFF. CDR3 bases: TGTGCCAGCAGCGACCGGACTAGCGGGGCAAATGAGCAGTTCTTC.

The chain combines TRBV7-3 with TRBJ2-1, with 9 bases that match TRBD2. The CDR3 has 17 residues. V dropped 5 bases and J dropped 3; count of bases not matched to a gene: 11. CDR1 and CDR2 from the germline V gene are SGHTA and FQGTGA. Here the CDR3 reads CASSPLASGRYYNEQFF. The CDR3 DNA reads TGTGCCAGCAGCCCCTTAGCGAGCGGGAGGTACTACAATGAGCAGTTCTTC. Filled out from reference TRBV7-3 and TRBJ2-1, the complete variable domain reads GAGVSQTPSNKVTEKGKYVELRCDPISGHTALYWYRQSLGQGPEFLIYFQGTGAADDSGLPNDRFFAVRPEGSVSTLKIQRTERGDSAVYLCASSPLASGRYYNEQFFGPGTRLTVL.

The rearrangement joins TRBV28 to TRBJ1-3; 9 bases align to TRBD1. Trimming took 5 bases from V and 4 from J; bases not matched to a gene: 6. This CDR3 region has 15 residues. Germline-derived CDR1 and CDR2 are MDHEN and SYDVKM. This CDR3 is CASSATGGTGNTIYF. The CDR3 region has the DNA TGTGCCAGCAGTGCAACAGGGGGCACGGGAAACACCATATATTTT.

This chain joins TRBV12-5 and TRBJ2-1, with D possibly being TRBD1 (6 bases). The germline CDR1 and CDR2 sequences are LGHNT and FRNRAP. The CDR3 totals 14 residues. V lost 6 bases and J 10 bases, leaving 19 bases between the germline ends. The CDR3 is CASGSSDRMGEQFF. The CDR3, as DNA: TGTGCTAGTGGCTCGAGCGACAGGATGGGAGAGCAGTTCTTC.

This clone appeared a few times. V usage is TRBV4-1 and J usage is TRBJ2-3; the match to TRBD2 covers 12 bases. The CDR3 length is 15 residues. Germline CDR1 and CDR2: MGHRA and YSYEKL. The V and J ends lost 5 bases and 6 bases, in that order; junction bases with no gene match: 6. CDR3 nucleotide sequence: TGCGCCAGCAGCACGAGACTAGCGGGGGCTGATACGCAGTATTTT. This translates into CASSTRLAGADTQYF.

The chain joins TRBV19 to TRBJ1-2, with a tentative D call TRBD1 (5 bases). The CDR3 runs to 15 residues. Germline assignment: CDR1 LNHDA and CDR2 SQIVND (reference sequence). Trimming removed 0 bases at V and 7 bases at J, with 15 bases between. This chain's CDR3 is CASSIDLKGAGGYTF. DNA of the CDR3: TGTGCCAGTAGTATAGATCTAAAAGGGGCAGGTGGCTACACCTTC.

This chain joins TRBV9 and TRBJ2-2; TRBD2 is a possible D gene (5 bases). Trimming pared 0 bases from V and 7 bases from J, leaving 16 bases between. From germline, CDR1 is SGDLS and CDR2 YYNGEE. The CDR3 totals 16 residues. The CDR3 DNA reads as TGTGCCAGCAGCGTAGAAGCTAGCCGGGAAGTCGGGGAGCTGTTTTTT. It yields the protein CASSVEASREVGELFF.

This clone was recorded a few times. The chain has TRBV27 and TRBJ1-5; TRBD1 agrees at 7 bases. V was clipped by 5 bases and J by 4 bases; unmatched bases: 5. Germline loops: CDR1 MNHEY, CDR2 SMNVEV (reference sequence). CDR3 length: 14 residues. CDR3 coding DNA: TGTGCCAGCAGTCCGACAGGGTTTAATCAGCCCCAGCATTTT. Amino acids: CASSPTGFNQPQHF.

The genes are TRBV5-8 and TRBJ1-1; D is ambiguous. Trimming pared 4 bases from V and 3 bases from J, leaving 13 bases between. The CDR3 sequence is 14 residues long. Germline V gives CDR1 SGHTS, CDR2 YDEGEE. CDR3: CASSIPGEDTEAFF. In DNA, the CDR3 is TGTGCCAGCAGCATACCGGGAGAGGACACTGAAGCTTTCTTT.

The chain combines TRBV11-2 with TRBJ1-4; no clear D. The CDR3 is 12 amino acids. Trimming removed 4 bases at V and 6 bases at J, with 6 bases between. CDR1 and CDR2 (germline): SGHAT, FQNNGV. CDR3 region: CASSSVDEKLFF. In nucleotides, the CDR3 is TGTGCCAGCAGCTCCGTTGATGAAAAACTGTTTTTT. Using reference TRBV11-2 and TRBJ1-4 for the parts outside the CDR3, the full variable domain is EAGVAQSPRYKIIEKRQSVAFWCNPISGHATLYWYQQILGQGPKLLIQFQNNGVVDDSQLPKDRFSAERLKGVDSTLKIQPAKLEDSAVYLCASSSVDEKLFFGSGTQLSVL.

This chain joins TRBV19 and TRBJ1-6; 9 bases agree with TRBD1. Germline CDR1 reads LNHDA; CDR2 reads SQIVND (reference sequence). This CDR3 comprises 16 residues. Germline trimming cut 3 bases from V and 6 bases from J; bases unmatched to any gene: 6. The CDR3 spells CASSIIGTGINSPLHF. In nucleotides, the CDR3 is TGTGCCAGTAGTATCATCGGGACAGGGATTAATTCACCCCTCCACTTT.

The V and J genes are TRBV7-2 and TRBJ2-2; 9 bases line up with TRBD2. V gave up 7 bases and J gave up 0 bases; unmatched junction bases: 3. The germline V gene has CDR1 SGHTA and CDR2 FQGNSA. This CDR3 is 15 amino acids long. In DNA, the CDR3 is TGTGCCAGCAACCCTAGCGGGGCGAACACCGGGGAGCTGTTTTTT. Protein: CASNPSGANTGELFF.

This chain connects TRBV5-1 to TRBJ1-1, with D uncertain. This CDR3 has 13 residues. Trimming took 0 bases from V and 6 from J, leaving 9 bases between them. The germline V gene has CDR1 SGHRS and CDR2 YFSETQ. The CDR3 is CASSLAGSPEAFF. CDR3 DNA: TGCGCCAGCAGCTTGGCAGGCTCCCCTGAAGCTTTCTTT. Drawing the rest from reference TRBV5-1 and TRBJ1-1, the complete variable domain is KAGVTQTPRYLIKTRGQQVTLSCSPISGHRSVSWYQQTPGQGLQFLFEYFSETQRNKGNFPGRFSGRQFSNSRSEMNVSTLELGDSALYLCASSLAGSPEAFFGQGTRLTVV.

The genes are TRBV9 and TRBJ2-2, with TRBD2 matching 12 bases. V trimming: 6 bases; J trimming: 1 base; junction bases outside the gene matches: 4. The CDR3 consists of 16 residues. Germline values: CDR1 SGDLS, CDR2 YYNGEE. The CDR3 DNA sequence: TGTGCCAGCAATCGACTAGCGGGAGTGAACACCGGGGAGCTGTTTTTT. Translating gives CASNRLAGVNTGELFF.

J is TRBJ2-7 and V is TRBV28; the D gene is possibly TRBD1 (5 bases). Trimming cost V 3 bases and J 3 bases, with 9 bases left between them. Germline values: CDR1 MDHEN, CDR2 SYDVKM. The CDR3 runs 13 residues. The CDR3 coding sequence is TGTGCCAGCAGTTTGGGGCAGGGCTACGAGCAGTACTTC. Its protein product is CASSLGQGYEQYF.

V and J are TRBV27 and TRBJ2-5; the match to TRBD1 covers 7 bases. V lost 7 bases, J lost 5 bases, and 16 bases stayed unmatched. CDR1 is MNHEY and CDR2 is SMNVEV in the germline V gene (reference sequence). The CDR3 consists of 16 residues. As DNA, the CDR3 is TGTGCCAGCACCCCCCTCAGGGAAGGGGGCTGGGAGACCCAGTACTTC. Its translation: CASTPLREGGWETQYF.

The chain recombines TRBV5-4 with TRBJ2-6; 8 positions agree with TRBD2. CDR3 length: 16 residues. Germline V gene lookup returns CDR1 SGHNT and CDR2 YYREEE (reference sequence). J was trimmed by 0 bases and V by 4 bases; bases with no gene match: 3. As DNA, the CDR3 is TGTGCCAGCAGCACTAGCGGAAGCTCTGGGGCCAACGTCCTGACTTTC. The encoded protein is CASSTSGSSGANVLTF.

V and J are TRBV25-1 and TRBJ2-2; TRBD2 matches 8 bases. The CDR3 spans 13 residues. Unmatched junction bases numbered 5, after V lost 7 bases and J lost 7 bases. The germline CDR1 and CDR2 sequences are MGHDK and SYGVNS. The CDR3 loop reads CASTIAGSGELFF. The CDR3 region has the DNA TGTGCCAGCACGATAGCGGGAAGCGGGGAGCTGTTTTTT.